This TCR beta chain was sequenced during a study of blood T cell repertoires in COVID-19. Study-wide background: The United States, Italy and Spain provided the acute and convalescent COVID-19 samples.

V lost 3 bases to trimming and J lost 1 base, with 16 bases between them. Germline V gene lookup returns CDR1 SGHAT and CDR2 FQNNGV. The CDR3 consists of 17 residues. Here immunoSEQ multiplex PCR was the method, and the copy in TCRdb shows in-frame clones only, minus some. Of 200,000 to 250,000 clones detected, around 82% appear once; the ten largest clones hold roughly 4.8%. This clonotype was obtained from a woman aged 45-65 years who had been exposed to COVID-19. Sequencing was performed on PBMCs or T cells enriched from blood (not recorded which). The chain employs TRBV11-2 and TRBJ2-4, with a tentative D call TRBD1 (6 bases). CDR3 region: CASSFLTGGSAKNIQYF. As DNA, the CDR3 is TGTGCCAGCAGCTTCCTGACAGGTGGTAGTGCCAAAAACATTCAGTACTTC.